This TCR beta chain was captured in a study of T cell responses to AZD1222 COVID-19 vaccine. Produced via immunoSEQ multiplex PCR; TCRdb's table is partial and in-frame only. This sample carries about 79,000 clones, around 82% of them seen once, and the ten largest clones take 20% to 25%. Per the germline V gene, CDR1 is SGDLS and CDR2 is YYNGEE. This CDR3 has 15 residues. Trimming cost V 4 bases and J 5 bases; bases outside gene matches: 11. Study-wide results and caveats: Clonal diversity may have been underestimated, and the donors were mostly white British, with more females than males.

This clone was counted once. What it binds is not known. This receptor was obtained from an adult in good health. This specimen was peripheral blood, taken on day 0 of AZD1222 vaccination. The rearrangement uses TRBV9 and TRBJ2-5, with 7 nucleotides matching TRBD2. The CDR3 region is CASSPVGLVRETQYF. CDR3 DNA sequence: TGTGCCAGCAGCCCAGTCGGACTAGTGCGGGAGACCCAGTACTTC.